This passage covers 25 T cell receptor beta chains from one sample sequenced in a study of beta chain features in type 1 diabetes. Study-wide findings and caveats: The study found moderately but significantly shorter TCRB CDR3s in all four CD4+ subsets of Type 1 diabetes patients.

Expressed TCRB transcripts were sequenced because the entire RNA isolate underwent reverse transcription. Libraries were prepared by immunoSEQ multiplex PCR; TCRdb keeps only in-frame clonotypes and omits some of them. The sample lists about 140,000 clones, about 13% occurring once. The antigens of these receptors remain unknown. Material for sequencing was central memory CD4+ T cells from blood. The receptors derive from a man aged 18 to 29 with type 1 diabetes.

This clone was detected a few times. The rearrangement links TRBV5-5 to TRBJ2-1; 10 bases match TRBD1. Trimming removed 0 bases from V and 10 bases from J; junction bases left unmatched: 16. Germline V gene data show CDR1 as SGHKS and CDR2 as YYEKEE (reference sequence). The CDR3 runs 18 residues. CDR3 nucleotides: TGTGCCAGCAGCTTGGAGGCGACAGGGGGCGTCATATTCATCGAGCAGTTCTTC. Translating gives CASSLEATGGVIFIEQFF.

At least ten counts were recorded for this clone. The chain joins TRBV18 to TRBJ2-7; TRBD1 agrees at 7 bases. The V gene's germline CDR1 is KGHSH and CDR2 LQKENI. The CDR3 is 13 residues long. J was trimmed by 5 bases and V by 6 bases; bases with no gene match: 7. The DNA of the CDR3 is TGTGCCAGCTCGCTGGGACAGATCAACGAGCAGTACTTC. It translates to CASSLGQINEQYF. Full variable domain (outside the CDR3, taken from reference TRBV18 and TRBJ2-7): NAGVMQNPRHLVRRRGQEARLRCSPMKGHSHVYWYRQLPEEGLKFMVYLQKENIIDESGMPKERFSAEFPKEGPSILRIQQVVRGDSAAYFCASSLGQINEQYFGPGTRLTVT.

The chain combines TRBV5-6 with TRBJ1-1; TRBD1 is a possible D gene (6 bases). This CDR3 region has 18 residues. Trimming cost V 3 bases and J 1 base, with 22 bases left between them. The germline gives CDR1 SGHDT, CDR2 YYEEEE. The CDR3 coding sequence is TGTGCCAGCAGCTCCGTGATTTCCGGGGGGCCGACGAACACTGAAGCTTTCTTT. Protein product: CASSSVISGGPTNTEAFF.

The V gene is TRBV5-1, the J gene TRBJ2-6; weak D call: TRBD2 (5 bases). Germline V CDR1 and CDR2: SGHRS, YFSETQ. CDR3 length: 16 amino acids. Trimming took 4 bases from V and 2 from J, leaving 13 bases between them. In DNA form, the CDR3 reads TGCGCCAGCAGCATACAAAGCGGAGCTGGGGCCAACGTCCTGACTTTC. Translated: CASSIQSGAGANVLTF. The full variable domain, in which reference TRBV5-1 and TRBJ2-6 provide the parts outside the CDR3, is KAGVTQTPRYLIKTRGQQVTLSCSPISGHRSVSWYQQTPGQGLQFLFEYFSETQRNKGNFPGRFSGRQFSNSRSEMNVSTLELGDSALYLCASSIQSGAGANVLTFGAGSRLTVL.

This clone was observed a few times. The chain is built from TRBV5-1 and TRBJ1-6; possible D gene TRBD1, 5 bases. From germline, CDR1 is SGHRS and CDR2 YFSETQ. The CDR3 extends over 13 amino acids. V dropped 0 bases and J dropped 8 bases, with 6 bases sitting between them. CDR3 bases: TGCGCCAGCAGCTTGGAAGGGGATTCACCCCTCCACTTT. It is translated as CASSLEGDSPLHF. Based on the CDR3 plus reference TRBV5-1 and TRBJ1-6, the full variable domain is KAGVTQTPRYLIKTRGQQVTLSCSPISGHRSVSWYQQTPGQGLQFLFEYFSETQRNKGNFPGRFSGRQFSNSRSEMNVSTLELGDSALYLCASSLEGDSPLHFGNGTRLTVT.

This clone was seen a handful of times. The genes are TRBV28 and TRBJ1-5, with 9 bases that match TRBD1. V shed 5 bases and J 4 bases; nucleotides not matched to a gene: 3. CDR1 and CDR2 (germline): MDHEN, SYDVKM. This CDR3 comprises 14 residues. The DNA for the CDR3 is TGTGCCAGCAGTCACGGACAGGGGAATCAGCCCCAGCATTTT. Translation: CASSHGQGNQPQHF.

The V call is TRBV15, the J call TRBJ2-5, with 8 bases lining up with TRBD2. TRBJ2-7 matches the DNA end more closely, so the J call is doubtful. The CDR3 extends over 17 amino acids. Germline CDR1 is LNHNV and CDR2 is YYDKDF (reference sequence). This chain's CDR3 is CATSEPQGGGNSYEQYF. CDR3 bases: TGTGCCACCAGCGAACCCCAGGGCGGGGGGAACTCCTACGAGCAGTACTTC.

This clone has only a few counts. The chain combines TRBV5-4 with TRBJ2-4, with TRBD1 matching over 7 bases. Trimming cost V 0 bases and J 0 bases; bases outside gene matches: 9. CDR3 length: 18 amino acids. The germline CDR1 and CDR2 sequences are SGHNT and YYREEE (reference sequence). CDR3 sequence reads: CASSLGGTANLAKNIQYF. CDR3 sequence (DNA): TGTGCCAGCAGCTTGGGGGGGACAGCGAACCTAGCCAAAAACATTCAGTACTTC.

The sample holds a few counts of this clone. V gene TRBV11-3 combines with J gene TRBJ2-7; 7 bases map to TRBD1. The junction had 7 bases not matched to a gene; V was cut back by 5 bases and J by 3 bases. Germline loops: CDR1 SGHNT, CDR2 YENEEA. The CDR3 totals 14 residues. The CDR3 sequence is CASSPRDSSYEQYF. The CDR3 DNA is TGTGCCAGCAGCCCTAGGGACAGCAGCTACGAGCAGTACTTC.

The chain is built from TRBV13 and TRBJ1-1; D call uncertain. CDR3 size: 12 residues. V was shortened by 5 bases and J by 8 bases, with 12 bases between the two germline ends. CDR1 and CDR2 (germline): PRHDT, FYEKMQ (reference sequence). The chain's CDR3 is CASSIWTGEAFF. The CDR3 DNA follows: TGTGCCAGCAGCATTTGGACGGGGGAAGCTTTCTTT.

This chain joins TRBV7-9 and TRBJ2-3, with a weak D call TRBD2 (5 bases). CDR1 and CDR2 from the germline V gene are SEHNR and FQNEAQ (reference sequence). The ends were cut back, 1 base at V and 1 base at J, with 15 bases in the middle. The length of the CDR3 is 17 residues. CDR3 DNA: TGTGCCAGCAGCTTAGAGGAGCGGAAATGGGGCACAGATACGCAGTATTTT. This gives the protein CASSLEERKWGTDTQYF.

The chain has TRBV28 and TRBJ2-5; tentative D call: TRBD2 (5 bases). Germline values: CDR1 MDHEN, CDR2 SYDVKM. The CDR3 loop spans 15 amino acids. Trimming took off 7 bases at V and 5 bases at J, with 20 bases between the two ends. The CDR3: CASMSFESGEETQYF. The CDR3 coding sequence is TGTGCCAGCATGTCCTTCGAGAGTGGGGAGGAGACCCAGTACTTC.

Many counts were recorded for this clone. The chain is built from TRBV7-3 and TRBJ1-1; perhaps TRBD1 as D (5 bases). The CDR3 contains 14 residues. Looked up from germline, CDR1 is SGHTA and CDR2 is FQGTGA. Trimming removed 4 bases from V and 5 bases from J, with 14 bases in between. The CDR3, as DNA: TGTGCCAGCAGCTCCCTCGGGGGGAGGACTGAAGCTTTCTTT. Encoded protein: CASSSLGGRTEAFF.

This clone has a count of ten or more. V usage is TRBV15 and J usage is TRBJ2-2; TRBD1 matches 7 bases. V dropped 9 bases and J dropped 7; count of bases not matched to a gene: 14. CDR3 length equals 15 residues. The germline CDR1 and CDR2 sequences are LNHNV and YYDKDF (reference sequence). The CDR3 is CATGQARTSGGELFF. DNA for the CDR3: TGTGCCACAGGACAGGCCAGGACCTCCGGCGGGGAGCTGTTTTTT.

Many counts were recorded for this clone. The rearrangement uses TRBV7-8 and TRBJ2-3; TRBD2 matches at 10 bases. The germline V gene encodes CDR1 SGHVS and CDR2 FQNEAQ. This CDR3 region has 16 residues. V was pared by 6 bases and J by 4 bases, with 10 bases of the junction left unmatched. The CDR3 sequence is CASRHSGTSDADTQYF. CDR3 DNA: TGTGCCAGCAGGCATTCCGGGACTAGCGACGCAGATACGCAGTATTTT.

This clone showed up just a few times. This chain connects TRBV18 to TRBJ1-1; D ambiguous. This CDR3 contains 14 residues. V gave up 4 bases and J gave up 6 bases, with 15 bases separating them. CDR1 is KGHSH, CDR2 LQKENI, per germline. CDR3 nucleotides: TGTGCCAGCTCACTTTCGAGTGAAGGCTCTGAAGCTTTCTTT. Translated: CASSLSSEGSEAFF.

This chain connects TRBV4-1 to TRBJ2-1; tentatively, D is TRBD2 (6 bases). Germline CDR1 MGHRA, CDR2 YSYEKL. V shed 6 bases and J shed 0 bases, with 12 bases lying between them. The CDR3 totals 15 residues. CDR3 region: CASRGDGGSYNEQFF. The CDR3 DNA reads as TGCGCCAGCAGAGGGGACGGGGGCTCCTACAATGAGCAGTTCTTC.

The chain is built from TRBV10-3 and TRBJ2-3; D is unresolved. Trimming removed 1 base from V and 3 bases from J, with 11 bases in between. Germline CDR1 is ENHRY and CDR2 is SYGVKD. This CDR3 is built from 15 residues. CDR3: CAISEFAGPTDTQYF. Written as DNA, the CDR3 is TGTGCCATCAGTGAGTTCGCCGGACCAACAGATACGCAGTATTTT.

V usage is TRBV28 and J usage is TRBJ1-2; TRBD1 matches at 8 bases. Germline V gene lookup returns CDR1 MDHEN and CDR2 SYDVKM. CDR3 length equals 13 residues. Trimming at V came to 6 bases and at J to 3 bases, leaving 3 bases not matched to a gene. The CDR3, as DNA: TGTGCCAGCAGGCAGGGACAGGACTATGGCTACACCTTC. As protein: CASRQGQDYGYTF.

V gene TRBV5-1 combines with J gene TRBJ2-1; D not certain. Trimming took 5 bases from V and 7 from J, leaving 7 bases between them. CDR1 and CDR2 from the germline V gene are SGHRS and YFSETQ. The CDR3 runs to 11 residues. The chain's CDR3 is CASSDLNEQFF. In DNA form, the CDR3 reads TGCGCCAGCAGTGACCTTAATGAGCAGTTCTTC.

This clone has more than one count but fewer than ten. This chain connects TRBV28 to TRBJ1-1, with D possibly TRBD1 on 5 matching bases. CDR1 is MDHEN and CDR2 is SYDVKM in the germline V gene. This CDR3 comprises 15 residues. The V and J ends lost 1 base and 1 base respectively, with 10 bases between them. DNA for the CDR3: TGTGCCAGCAGTTTATTTGGGCAGGGGAACACTGAAGCTTTCTTT. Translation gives CASSLFGQGNTEAFF.

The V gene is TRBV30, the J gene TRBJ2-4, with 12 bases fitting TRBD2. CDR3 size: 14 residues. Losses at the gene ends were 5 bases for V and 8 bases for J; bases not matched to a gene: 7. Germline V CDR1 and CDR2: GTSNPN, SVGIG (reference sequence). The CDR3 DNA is TGTGCCTGGGCGACTAGCGGGGGTGGGCACATTCAGTACTTC. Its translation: CAWATSGGGHIQYF.

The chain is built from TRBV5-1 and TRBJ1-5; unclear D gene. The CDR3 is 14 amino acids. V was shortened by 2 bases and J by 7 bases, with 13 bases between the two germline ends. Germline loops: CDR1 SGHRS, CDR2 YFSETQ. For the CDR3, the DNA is TGCGCCAGCAGCTTCCTCGGGCCGCCCCAGCCCCAGCATTTT. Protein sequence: CASSFLGPPQPQHF.

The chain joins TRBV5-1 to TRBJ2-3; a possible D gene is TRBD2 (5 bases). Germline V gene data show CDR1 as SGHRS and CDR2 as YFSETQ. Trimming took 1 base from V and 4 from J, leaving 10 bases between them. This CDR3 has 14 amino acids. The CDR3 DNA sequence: TGCGCCAGCAGCTTGAGCCCCGGGGCAGATACGCAGTATTTT. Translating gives CASSLSPGADTQYF.

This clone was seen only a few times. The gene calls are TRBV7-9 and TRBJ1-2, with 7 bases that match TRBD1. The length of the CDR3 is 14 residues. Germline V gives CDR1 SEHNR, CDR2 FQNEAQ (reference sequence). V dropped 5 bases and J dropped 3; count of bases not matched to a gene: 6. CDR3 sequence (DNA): TGTGCCAGCAGCACCCCCCAGGGGGACTATGGCTACACCTTC. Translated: CASSTPQGDYGYTF.